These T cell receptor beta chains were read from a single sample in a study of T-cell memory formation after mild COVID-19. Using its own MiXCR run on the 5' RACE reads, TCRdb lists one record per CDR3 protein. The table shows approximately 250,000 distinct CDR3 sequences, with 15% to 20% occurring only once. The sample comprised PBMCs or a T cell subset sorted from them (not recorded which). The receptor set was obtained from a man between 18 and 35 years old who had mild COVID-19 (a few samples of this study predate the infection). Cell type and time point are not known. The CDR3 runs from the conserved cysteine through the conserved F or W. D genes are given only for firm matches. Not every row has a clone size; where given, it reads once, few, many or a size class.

CASAPGPGVTGELFF	TGTGCCAGCGCGCCGGGTCCGGGGGTTACCGGGGAGCTGTTTTTT	15	-	TRBV9	TRBJ2-2	once
CASRTTSGGYEQYF	TGTGCCAGCAGAACCACTAGCGGGGGCTACGAGCAGTACTTC	14	TRBD2	TRBV6-2/TRBV6-3	TRBJ2-7	few
CASSRSLGNYGYTF	TGCGCCAGCAGCCGGAGCCTAGGAAACTATGGCTACACCTTC	14	-	TRBV4-1	TRBJ1-2	-
CASSADRSDTQYF	TGTGCCAGCTCCGCGGACAGGTCAGATACGCAGTATTTT	13	TRBD1	TRBV18	TRBJ2-3	few
CSARERRETQYF	TGCAGTGCTAGAGAAAGGAGAGAGACCCAGTACTTC	12	-	TRBV20-1	TRBJ2-5	few
CASRMTGLNTEAFF	TGTGCCAGCAGGATGACAGGGTTGAACACTGAAGCTTTCTTT	14	TRBD1	TRBV6-6	TRBJ1-1	few
CASRPELAKNIQYF	TGTGCCAGCAGACCGGAGCTAGCCAAAAACATTCAGTACTTC	14	-	TRBV27	TRBJ2-4	-
CASSRTTVEAFF	TGTGCCAGCAGCCGGACTACCGTTGAAGCTTTCTTT	12	-	TRBV7-2	TRBJ1-1	few
CSARDSSLSGANVLTF	TGCAGTGCTAGAGACTCGAGTCTCTCTGGGGCCAACGTCCTGACTTTC	16	-	TRBV20-1	TRBJ2-6	-
CASSEGGNQPQHF	TGTGCCAGCAGTGAAGGGGGCAATCAGCCCCAGCATTTT	13	-	TRBV12-3/TRBV12-4	TRBJ1-5	-
CASSQDQLSYGQYF	TGTGCCAGCAGTCAGGACCAGCTTTCCTACGGGCAGTACTTC	14	-	TRBV12-3/TRBV12-4	TRBJ2-7	-
CATSRDPLNFYGYTF	TGTGCCACCAGCAGAGATCCCCTGAACTTCTATGGCTACACCTTC	15	-	TRBV15	TRBJ1-2	-
CASSRPGTAKNIQYF	TGTGCCAGCAGCCGACCCGGGACAGCGAAAAACATTCAGTACTTC	15	TRBD1	TRBV6-2/TRBV6-3	TRBJ2-4	-
CASSLRGGWEQETQYF	TGTGCCAGCAGCTTAAGGGGGGGCTGGGAACAAGAGACCCAGTACTTC	16	-	TRBV7-2	TRBJ2-5	few
CASMRGIQETQYF	TGTGCCAGCATGAGAGGCATCCAAGAGACCCAGTACTTC	13	-	TRBV2	TRBJ2-5	-
CASSYGQGPYSNQPQHF	TGTGCCAGCAGTTACGGACAGGGGCCCTATAGCAATCAGCCCCAGCATTTT	17	TRBD1	TRBV27	TRBJ1-5	-
CSCRPTDTQYF	TGCAGTTGCCGGCCGACAGATACGCAGTATTTT	11	-	TRBV20-1	TRBJ2-3	few
CASSSLGSAFF	TGCGCCAGCTCTTCATTAGGTTCGGCTTTCTTT	11	-	TRBV4-1	TRBJ1-1	many
CASSDTGGSETQYF	TGTGCCAGCAGTGACACGGGTGGCTCGGAGACCCAGTACTTC	14	-	TRBV25-1	TRBJ2-5	-
CSVDRVGTGELFF	TGCAGCGTTGACAGGGTGGGAACCGGGGAGCTGTTTTTT	13	-	TRBV29-1	TRBJ2-2	-
CATAETGGFEKLFF	TGTGCCACCGCCGAGACCGGGGGTTTTGAAAAACTGTTTTTT	14	-	TRBV15	TRBJ1-4	few
CASSGPGLAYNEQFF	TGTGCCAGCAGCGGACCGGGACTCGCCTACAATGAGCAGTTCTTC	15	-	TRBV9	TRBJ2-1	many
CASSLDSSGYTF	TGTGCCAGCAGCTTAGACAGCTCTGGCTACACCTTC	12	-	TRBV7-9	TRBJ1-2	-
CASSPWEGSPYEQYF	TGTGCCAGCAGCCCTTGGGAGGGGAGTCCCTACGAGCAGTACTTC	15	TRBD2	TRBV14	TRBJ2-7	-
CASSYLGGMAEAFF	TGTGCCAGCAGTTACCTGGGAGGGATGGCTGAAGCTTTCTTT	14	-	TRBV6-5	TRBJ1-1	few
CASSLLPGLAGDNEQFF	TGTGCCAGCAGTTTACTCCCGGGACTAGCGGGGGACAATGAGCAGTTCTTC	17	TRBD2	TRBV27	TRBJ2-1	many
CASSSNPGQMNTEAFF	TGTGCCAGCAGCTCGAATCCGGGACAAATGAACACTGAAGCTTTCTTT	16	-	TRBV7-2	TRBJ1-1	-
CSARDRLGQETQYF	TGCAGTGCTCGGGACAGGTTAGGACAAGAGACCCAGTACTTC	14	TRBD1	TRBV20-1	TRBJ2-5	few
CASSDSGPTDTQYF	TGTGCCAGCAGTGACTCCGGGCCCACAGATACGCAGTATTTT	14	-	TRBV6-4	TRBJ2-3	many
CATSDPRTDTQYF	TGTGCCACCAGTGATCCCCGCACAGATACGCAGTATTTT	13	-	TRBV24-1	TRBJ2-3	-
CSARDLRTASSYNEQFF	TGCAGTGCTAGAGATCTGAGGACAGCGAGCTCCTACAATGAGCAGTTCTTC	17	-	TRBV20-1	TRBJ2-1	-
CASSPGGPANPGELFF	TGTGCCAGCAGCCCCGGTGGTCCTGCCAATCCCGGGGAGCTGTTTTTT	16	-	TRBV7-9	TRBJ2-2	once
CASSLSGTVNTEAFF	TGCGCCAGCAGCTTATCGGGGACAGTGAACACTGAAGCTTTCTTT	15	TRBD1	TRBV5-1	TRBJ1-1	many
CASSQEWGGVNQPQHF	TGCGCCAGCAGCCAAGAATGGGGCGGGGTCAATCAGCCCCAGCATTTT	16	-	TRBV4-1	TRBJ1-5	-
CASSQVAGGSDTQYF	TGTGCCAGCAGTCAAGTAGCGGGGGGGTCAGATACGCAGTATTTT	15	TRBD2	TRBV6-5	TRBJ2-3	few
CASSPGVAGYNEQFF	TGTGCCAGCAGCCCAGGGGTAGCGGGATACAATGAGCAGTTCTTC	15	TRBD2	TRBV7-2	TRBJ2-1	few
CASSPLQGEDTQYF	TGCGCCAGCAGCCCCTTACAGGGAGAAGATACGCAGTATTTT	14	-	TRBV5-1	TRBJ2-3	many
CASRTGWSTEAFF	TGTGCCAGTAGAACGGGTTGGTCGACTGAAGCTTTCTTT	13	-	TRBV19	TRBJ1-1	few
CASSQYNAGELFF	TGCGCCAGCAGCCAGTATAACGCCGGGGAGCTGTTTTTT	13	-	TRBV4-1	TRBJ2-2	few
CASSPASLAAKHTEAFF	TGTGCCAGCAGCCCCGCGAGTCTCGCAGCTAAGCACACTGAAGCTTTCTTT	17	-	TRBV7-9	TRBJ1-1	-
CASSLERGDQPQHF	TGTGCCAGCAGCTTAGAGAGGGGGGATCAGCCCCAGCATTTT	14	-	TRBV7-2	TRBJ1-5	-
CASSLTWGFYKSSTDTQYF	TGCGCCAGCAGCCTTACCTGGGGATTCTATAAATCTAGCACAGATACGCAGTATTTT	19	-	TRBV4-1	TRBJ2-3	many
CASSQDQGSGANVLTF	TGTGCCAGCAGCCAAGATCAGGGCTCTGGGGCCAACGTCCTGACTTTC	16	-	TRBV4-2	TRBJ2-6	-
CASSAWTGLGGNTIYF	TGTGCCAGCAGCGCCTGGACAGGGCTCGGTGGAAACACCATATATTTT	16	TRBD1	TRBV12-3/TRBV12-4	TRBJ1-3	few
CSALDSGASEQYF	TGCAGTGCCCTCGACAGTGGGGCATCCGAGCAGTACTTC	13	-	TRBV20-1	TRBJ2-7	-
CASSWAPGLEFREQFF	TGTGCCAGCAGTTGGGCCCCGGGACTAGAATTCCGAGAGCAGTTCTTC	16	TRBD2	TRBV12-3/TRBV12-4	TRBJ2-1	few
CASSPVGGASYNEQFF	TGTGCCAGCTCACCCGTCGGGGGGGCCTCCTACAATGAGCAGTTCTTC	16	TRBD2	TRBV18	TRBJ2-1	-
CASSGLRTGANVLTF	TGTGCCAGCAGTGGCCTCCGGACTGGGGCCAACGTCCTGACTTTC	15	-	TRBV6-4	TRBJ2-6	-
CASTETLAGANNEQFF	TGTGCCAGCACCGAAACACTAGCGGGGGCGAACAATGAGCAGTTCTTC	16	TRBD2	TRBV7-6	TRBJ2-1	few
CASTPGPGQGQETQYF	TGTGCCAGCACCCCCGGCCCTGGCCAGGGCCAAGAGACCCAGTACTTC	16	-	TRBV7-6	TRBJ2-5	-
CATSSYRGSTDTQYF	TGTGCCACCAGCAGTTACAGGGGGAGCACAGATACGCAGTATTTT	15	TRBD1	TRBV15	TRBJ2-3	few
CASSLVQRGKNIQYF	TGTGCCAGCAGCTTAGTGCAGCGGGGAAAAAACATTCAGTACTTC	15	TRBD2	TRBV7-9	TRBJ2-4	medium-sized
CASSLFRGRDTEAFF	TGTGCCAGCAGCTTGTTCAGGGGCAGGGACACTGAAGCTTTCTTT	15	-	TRBV5-4	TRBJ1-1	few
CASRPSPGRNTGYGYTF	TGCGCCAGCAGGCCGAGCCCGGGACGGAACACCGGGTATGGCTACACCTTC	17	-	TRBV5-1	TRBJ1-2	-
CASSRNQGYLHF	TGTGCCAGCTCACGCAACCAGGGTTACCTCCACTTT	12	-	TRBV18	TRBJ1-6	few
CASSLTILAKNIQYF	TGCGCCAGCAGCTTGACGATACTAGCCAAAAACATTCAGTACTTC	15	-	TRBV5-1	TRBJ2-4	few
CASSLEGRVGADTQYF	TGTGCCAGCAGCTTGGAGGGCAGGGTTGGGGCAGATACGCAGTATTTT	16	-	TRBV5-8	TRBJ2-3	few
CASSQEGASSYEQYF	TGCGCCAGCAGCCAAGAGGGGGCCTCCTCCTACGAGCAGTACTTC	15	-	TRBV4-3	TRBJ2-7	-
CASRIQTGAGGYGYTF	TGCGCCAGCCGGATACAGACAGGGGCAGGTGGCTATGGCTACACCTTC	16	TRBD1	TRBV5-1	TRBJ1-2	few